This TCR beta chain derives from a study of PD-L1 blockade in urothelial cancer. Study-level background: Patients commenced atezolizumab in 2014, and it was given at 1,200 mg intravenously every 3 weeks. Previous chemotherapy exposure amounted to 0 to 3 regimens for patients. Blood samples contained a median around 140,000 T cells.

Indicated time point: peripheral blood 6 weeks after treatment start. Into every PCR, synthetic TCR analog templates were spiked. Method: immunoSEQ multiplex PCR; TCRdb's copy keeps in-frame clones and lacks some. The sample yields about 50,000 clones, approximately 84% seen once. Trimming shortened V by 5 bases and J by 2 bases, and 14 bases separated the two germline ends. In germline, CDR1 is SGHVS, CDR2 FQNEAQ. This CDR3 contains 15 residues. The clonotype was recovered from a man in his fifties or sixties with urothelial cancer. The chain carries TRBV7-8 and TRBJ2-3; D is perhaps TRBD1 (8 bases). The sample was PBMCs, taken around atezolizumab (anti-PD-L1) treatment. The CDR3 protein is CASSVQGGTTDTQYF. CDR3 bases: TGTGCCAGCAGCGTACAGGGGGGGACCACAGATACGCAGTATTTT.